The subject of this entry is one TCR beta chain. This sample stems from a study of blood T cell repertoires in COVID-19. At the level of the study: Samples came from the United States, Italy and Spain, spanning acute and convalescent COVID-19. PBMCs, B-cell-depleted T cells, or T cells were the source of the cDNA or gDNA that made up the material.

This CDR3 region has 15 residues. Germline V gene data show CDR1 as KGHSH and CDR2 as LQKENI. V gave up 5 bases and J gave up 6 bases; unmatched junction bases: 11. The method was immunoSEQ multiplex PCR; TCRdb's version includes in-frame clones alone and lacks a portion of them. The repertoire includes around 200,000 clones, roughly nine tenths of them detected once, and about 6.5% sits in the top ten. The TCR originated in an elderly woman in a cohort sampled during active or convalescent COVID-19. Sequencing was carried out using peripheral blood. The chain carries TRBV18 and TRBJ1-1; the match to TRBD1 covers 8 bases. This CDR3 reads CASSIGQGRGAEAFF. CDR3 in DNA: TGTGCCAGCTCAATCGGACAGGGAAGGGGCGCTGAAGCTTTCTTT.